A single sample gave rise to the 18 T cell receptor beta chains below, sequenced in a study of cytomegalovirus exposure and HLA in healthy donors. PCR was performed using 60 Vbeta and 13 Jbeta primers. Here immunoSEQ multiplex PCR was the method, and the copy in TCRdb shows in-frame clones only, minus some. The sample lists over 75,000 clones, about 67% seen once, with 2.1% in the top ten. The sequencing sample was made of PBMCs. The origin of the receptors is a man under 40 in good health and CMV-seronegative.

The chain is built from TRBV5-4 and TRBJ2-7, with 9 bases lining up with TRBD1. The CDR3 sequence is 13 residues long. Germline V gene sequence: CDR1 SGHNT, CDR2 YYREEE (reference sequence). After removal of 4 bases from V and 5 bases from J, the junction contained 4 bases not matched to a gene. The DNA of the CDR3 is TGTGCCAGCAGCCCAACAGGGGGCAACGAGCAGTACTTC. It translates to CASSPTGGNEQYF.

This chain uses TRBV19 with TRBJ1-6, with 11 bases identical to TRBD1. Trimming at V came to 11 bases and at J to 7 bases, leaving 7 bases not matched to a gene. The germline V gene encodes CDR1 LNHDA and CDR2 SQIVND (reference sequence). The CDR3 has 14 residues. The CDR3: CAAARTGGNSPLHF. Written as DNA, the CDR3 is TGTGCCGCGGCAAGGACAGGGGGCAATTCACCCCTCCACTTT.

The chain couples TRBV19 to TRBJ1-1, with 8 positions matching TRBD1. Per the germline V gene, CDR1 is LNHDA and CDR2 is SQIVND (reference sequence). The CDR3 sequence is 15 residues long. Germline trimming cut 3 bases from V and 1 base from J; bases unmatched to any gene: 4. CDR3 nucleotide sequence: TGTGCCAGTAGTATTCCCGGGACAGGGAACACTGAAGCTTTCTTT. It codes for CASSIPGTGNTEAFF.

The gene calls are TRBV25-1 and TRBJ2-7; TRBD1 aligns across 8 bases. Germline lookup yields CDR1 MGHDK and CDR2 SYGVNS. This CDR3 is built from 14 residues. V shed 5 bases and J 2 bases; nucleotides not matched to a gene: 5. DNA of the CDR3: TGTGCCAGCAGTAAGACAGGGGTAACCTACGAGCAGTACTTC. Amino acids: CASSKTGVTYEQYF.

The chain is built from TRBV18 and TRBJ2-7; 9 bases fit TRBD1. CDR1 is KGHSH, CDR2 LQKENI, per germline. V lost 1 base to trimming and J lost 1 base; unmatched junction nucleotides: 2. The CDR3 totals 15 residues. This chain's CDR3 is CASSPRDRASYEQYF. Written as DNA, the CDR3 is TGTGCCAGCTCACCACGGGACAGGGCATCCTACGAGCAGTACTTC.

The rearrangement uses TRBV5-1 and TRBJ1-1; 8 bases line up with TRBD1. The V and J ends lost 0 bases and 3 bases, in that order; junction bases with no gene match: 4. The CDR3 covers 15 residues. Germline V lookup: CDR1 SGHRS, CDR2 YFSETQ. CDR3 protein: CASSLDGQGHTEAFF. The CDR3 nucleotides read TGCGCCAGCAGCTTGGACGGACAGGGCCACACTGAAGCTTTCTTT.

The chain recombines TRBV27 with TRBJ2-3; D gene uncertain. This CDR3 has 13 residues. Between the trimmed V and J ends, which lost 2 bases and 3 bases, there was a span of 6 bases. CDR1 MNHEY and CDR2 SMNVEV come from the germline V gene (reference sequence). The DNA of the CDR3 is TGTGCCAGCAGTTTAATCGGTACAGATACGCAGTATTTT. As protein: CASSLIGTDTQYF.

There are a few counts of this clone. This sequence joins TRBV7-2 and TRBJ2-3; 7 positions match TRBD2. The CDR3 loop spans 13 amino acids. Per the germline V gene, CDR1 is SGHTA and CDR2 is FQGNSA. V lost 5 bases, J lost 6 bases, and 5 bases stayed unmatched. The CDR3 DNA sequence: TGTGCCAGCAGCCTTAGGGAGGGGGATACGCAGTATTTT. This translates into CASSLREGDTQYF.

This sequence joins TRBV12-5 and TRBJ1-1; a possible D gene is TRBD1 (6 bases). The CDR3 contains 13 residues. Germline lookup yields CDR1 LGHNT and CDR2 FRNRAP. Trimming cost V 6 bases and J 5 bases, with 13 bases left between them. The CDR3 loop is CASGWEGGTEAFF. The CDR3 bases are TGTGCTAGTGGCTGGGAGGGGGGGACTGAAGCTTTCTTT.

The sample holds a few counts of this clone. J is TRBJ1-5 and V is TRBV6-5; D gene uncertain. Germline CDR1 is MNHEY and CDR2 is SVGAGI. Trimming shortened V by 0 bases and J by 4 bases, and 10 bases separated the two germline ends. There are 15 residues in the CDR3. CDR3 protein: CASSYSDRGNQPQHF. The DNA of the CDR3 is TGTGCCAGCAGTTACTCTGACCGAGGGAATCAGCCCCAGCATTTT.

The chain carries TRBV5-1 and TRBJ2-2, with TRBD2 identical over 7 bases. The CDR3 runs to 15 residues. V lost 4 bases, J lost 2 bases, and 5 bases stayed unmatched. CDR1 is SGHRS, CDR2 YFSETQ, per germline. CDR3 loop: CASSAAGPNTGELFF. CDR3 DNA: TGCGCCAGCAGCGCAGCGGGGCCCAACACCGGGGAGCTGTTTTTT.

The J gene is TRBJ2-5, the V gene TRBV5-1; TRBD2 matches at 8 bases. CDR1 is SGHRS and CDR2 is YFSETQ in the germline V gene. Trimming at V came to 0 bases and at J to 4 bases, leaving 14 bases not matched to a gene. The CDR3 loop spans 18 amino acids. CDR3 sequence (DNA): TGCGCCAGCAGCTTGGTACCGAGCGGGAGTAGGGTAGGAGAGACCCAGTACTTC. It specifies CASSLVPSGSRVGETQYF.

This clone was counted between two and nine times. The rearrangement links TRBV7-3 to TRBJ2-4; D is perhaps TRBD2 (5 bases). V lost 0 bases and J lost 8, with 11 bases in between. Looked up from germline, CDR1 is SGHTA and CDR2 is FQGTGA. CDR3 size: 14 residues. In nucleotides, the CDR3 is TGTGCCAGCAGCTTAACTGGCCTCGGGGACATTCAGTACTTC. It specifies CASSLTGLGDIQYF.

This clone was seen at least ten times. The chain is built from TRBV5-5 and TRBJ2-7; possible D gene TRBD1, 6 bases. CDR3 length: 15 residues. V was pared by 0 bases and J by 2 bases, with 12 bases between. Germline V gene data show CDR1 as SGHKS and CDR2 as YYEKEE (reference sequence). In DNA form, the CDR3 reads TGTGCCAGCAGCTTGGGGGGGCACTTTCCCTACGAGCAGTACTTC. Translating gives CASSLGGHFPYEQYF.

The chain combines TRBV4-3 with TRBJ1-2; D is undetermined. The V gene's germline CDR1 is LGHNA and CDR2 YSLEER. V dropped 0 bases and J dropped 5 bases, with 13 bases sitting between them. The CDR3 runs to 15 residues. CDR3 amino acids: CASSQDISTFYGYTF. The CDR3 DNA reads as TGCGCCAGCAGCCAAGATATTAGTACTTTTTATGGCTACACCTTC.

This chain uses TRBV27 with TRBJ1-3; tentative D call: TRBD1 (5 bases). From germline, CDR1 is MNHEY and CDR2 SMNVEV (reference sequence). The CDR3 is 15 amino acids. Trimming removed 2 bases from V and 0 bases from J, with 8 bases in between. The CDR3 nucleotides are TGTGCCAGCAGTTTAAGACAGCCCTCTGGAAACACCATATATTTT. This sequence encodes CASSLRQPSGNTIYF.

The chain carries TRBV27 and TRBJ1-2, with 7 bases aligning to TRBD1. The CDR3 contains 15 residues. CDR1 is MNHEY, CDR2 SMNVEV, per germline (reference sequence). V lost 5 bases and J lost 4; bases outside the gene matches: 10. CDR3: CASSPAGTALYGYTF. The CDR3 region has the DNA TGTGCCAGCAGTCCGGCCGGGACAGCCCTCTATGGCTACACCTTC.

The chain is built from TRBV27 and TRBJ2-5; 8 nucleotides align to TRBD1. The CDR3 spans 14 residues. Trimming took 5 bases from V and 4 from J; bases not matched to a gene: 6. Germline V gene data show CDR1 as MNHEY and CDR2 as SMNVEV (reference sequence). The CDR3 loop is CASSPTGAGETQYF. CDR3 DNA sequence: TGTGCCAGCAGTCCGACAGGGGCCGGAGAGACCCAGTACTTC.